The TCR beta chain described here comes from a study of T-cell reconstitution after alpha-beta-depleted transplantation in children. The study's findings and limits: Several hundred expanded graft clones reportedly gave rise to the alpha-beta T cells present about two months after transplant. Most T-cell counts and diversity one year after the transplant came from T cells that were newly produced.

This clonotype was found a few times. Its matching antigen is unknown. The CDR3 runs 16 residues. Germline V lookup: CDR1 SGHTA, CDR2 FQGNSA. With 3 bases removed from V and 0 bases from J, the gap between germline ends came to 11 bases. Unique molecular identifiers were used in preparing the TCRbeta library. TCRdb ran MiXCR on the PCR reads and lists one entry per CDR3 protein. Of 500,000 or so distinct CDR3 sequences listed, roughly 11% are singletons. The source was PBMCs, mostly from graft donor cells, collected 180 days after TCRalphabeta/CD19-depleted stem cell transplant. This sequence joins TRBV7-2 and TRBJ1-4; no clear D gene. The origin of this receptor is a female patient between 2 and 15 years old who had a stem cell transplant for aplastic anemia, so the T cells may come from the graft donor. CDR3 DNA: TGTGCCAGCAGCTTGGGGTTCCTTGCAACTAATGAAAAACTGTTTTTT. Translating it yields CASSLGFLATNEKLFF.